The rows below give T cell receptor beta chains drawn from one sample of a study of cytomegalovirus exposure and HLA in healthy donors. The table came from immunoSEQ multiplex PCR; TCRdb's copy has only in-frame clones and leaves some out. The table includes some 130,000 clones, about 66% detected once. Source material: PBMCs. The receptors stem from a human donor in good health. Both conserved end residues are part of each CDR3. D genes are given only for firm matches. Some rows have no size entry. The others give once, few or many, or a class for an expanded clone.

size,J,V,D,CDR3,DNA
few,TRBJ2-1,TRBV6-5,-,CASRQIGNEQFF,TGTGCCAGCAGACAGATTGGGAATGAGCAGTTCTTC
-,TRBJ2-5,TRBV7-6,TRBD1,CASSLRLSGTGQETQYF,TGTGCCAGCAGCTTAAGGTTGTCCGGGACAGGCCAAGAGACCCAGTACTTC
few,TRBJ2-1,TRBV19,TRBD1,CATSGQGHNEQFF,TGTGCCACCTCGGGACAGGGTCACAATGAGCAGTTCTTC
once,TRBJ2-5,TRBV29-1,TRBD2,CSVGGGRAGETQYF,TGCAGCGTTGGTGGTGGGAGGGCCGGAGAGACCCAGTACTTC
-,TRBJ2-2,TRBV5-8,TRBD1,CASSSGQGYTGELFF,TGTGCCAGCAGCTCGGGACAGGGATACACCGGGGAGCTGTTTTTT
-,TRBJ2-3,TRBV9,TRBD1,CASSVEDTGVSTDTQYF,TGTGCCAGCAGCGTAGAGGATACAGGGGTTTCCACAGATACGCAGTATTTT
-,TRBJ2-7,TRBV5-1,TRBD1,CASSLASGDSYEQYF,TGCGCCAGCAGCTTGGCCTCAGGGGACAGCTACGAGCAGTACTTC
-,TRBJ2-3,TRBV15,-,CATSRALGAQYF,TGTGCCACCAGCAGAGCCCTAGGGGCGCAGTATTTT
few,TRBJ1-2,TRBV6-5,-,CASSYSPEGGYTF,TGTGCCAGCAGTTACTCCCCCGAGGGTGGCTACACCTTC
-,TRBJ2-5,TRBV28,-,CASRRVQETQYF,TGTGCCAGCAGACGCGTCCAAGAGACCCAGTACTTC
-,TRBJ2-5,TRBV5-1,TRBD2,CASSPLTSGSPETQYF,TGCGCCAGCAGCCCGTTAACTAGCGGGAGCCCCGAGACCCAGTACTTC
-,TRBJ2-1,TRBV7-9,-,CASSLGGTLSYNEQFF,TGTGCCAGCAGCTTAGGGGGGACACTCTCCTACAATGAGCAGTTCTTC
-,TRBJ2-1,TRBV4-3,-,CASSQEARGNEQFF,TGCGCCAGCAGCCAAGAGGCCCGAGGCAATGAGCAGTTCTTC
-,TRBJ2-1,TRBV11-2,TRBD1,CASSSGTGGINEQFF,TGTGCCAGCAGTTCCGGGACAGGGGGCATCAATGAGCAGTTCTTC
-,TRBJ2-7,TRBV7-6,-,CASSPGGTYEQYF,TGTGCCAGCAGCCCCGGAGGGACCTACGAGCAGTACTTC
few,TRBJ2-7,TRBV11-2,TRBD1,CASSSGQGNNEQYF,TGTGCCAGCAGCTCGGGACAGGGGAATAACGAGCAGTACTTC
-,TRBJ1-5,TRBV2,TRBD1,CASRGATGVNQPQHF,TGTGCCAGCAGAGGAGCGACAGGGGTCAATCAGCCCCAGCATTTT
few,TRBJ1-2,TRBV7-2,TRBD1,CASSLGQGQDGYTF,TGTGCCAGCAGCCTCGGACAGGGGCAGGATGGCTACACCTTC
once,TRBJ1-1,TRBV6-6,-,CASSYGGMNTEAFF,TGTGCCAGCAGTTACGGAGGGATGAACACTGAAGCTTTCTTT
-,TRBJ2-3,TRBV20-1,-,CSDGSTDTQYF,TGCAGTGACGGGAGTACAGATACGCAGTATTTT
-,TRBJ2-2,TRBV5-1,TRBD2,CASSLRGLALETGELFF,TGCGCCAGCAGCTTGAGGGGACTAGCTCTTGAGACCGGGGAGCTGTTTTTT
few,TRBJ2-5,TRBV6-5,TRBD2,CASSAGLAALQTQYF,TGTGCCAGCAGTGCCGGGCTAGCGGCGTTACAGACCCAGTACTTC
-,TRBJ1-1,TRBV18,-,CASSPSGATEAFF,TGTGCCAGCTCACCATCAGGGGCAACTGAAGCTTTCTTT
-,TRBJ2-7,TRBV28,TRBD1,CASSSTRTGLSYEQYF,TGTGCCAGCAGTTCGACTCGGACAGGGTTGAGCTACGAGCAGTACTTC
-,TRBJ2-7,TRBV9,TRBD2,CASSVEGSGSSSYEQYF,TGTGCCAGCAGCGTAGAGGGTAGCGGGAGTAGCTCCTACGAGCAGTACTTC
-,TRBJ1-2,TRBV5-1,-,CASSLTTAEGYTF,TGCGCCAGCAGCTTGACCACAGCGGAAGGCTACACCTTC
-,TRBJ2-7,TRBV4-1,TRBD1,CASSRSGTGAYEQYF,TGCGCCAGCAGCCGGTCCGGGACAGGGGCCTACGAGCAGTACTTC
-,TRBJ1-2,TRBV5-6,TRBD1,CASSWGQAGYGYTF,TGTGCCAGCAGCTGGGGACAGGCTGGCTATGGCTACACCTTC
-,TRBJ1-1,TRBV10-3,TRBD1,CAISEFAGGNTEAFF,TGTGCCATCAGTGAGTTCGCAGGGGGGAACACTGAAGCTTTCTTT
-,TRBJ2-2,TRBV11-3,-,CASSRRRAAAGELFF,TGTGCCAGCAGCCGAAGGCGGGCCGCCGCCGGGGAGCTGTTTTTT
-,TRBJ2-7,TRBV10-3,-,CAISEWGGSSYEQYF,TGTGCCATCAGTGAGTGGGGTGGGAGCTCCTACGAGCAGTACTTC
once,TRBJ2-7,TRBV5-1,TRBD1,CASSRDRPYEQYF,TGCGCCAGCTCCCGGGACAGGCCCTACGAGCAGTACTTC
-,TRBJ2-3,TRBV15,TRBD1,CATSRDPGQYTQYF,TGTGCCACCAGCAGAGACCCGGGACAGTATACGCAGTATTTT
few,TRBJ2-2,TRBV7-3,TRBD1,CASRYTRDRGELSSTGELFF,TGTGCCAGCAGGTATACCCGGGACAGGGGGGAGCTATCTAGCACCGGGGAGCTGTTTTTT
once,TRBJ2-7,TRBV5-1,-,CASSLDPGLSSYEQYF,TGCGCCAGCAGCTTGGACCCGGGACTCTCTTCCTACGAGCAGTACTTC
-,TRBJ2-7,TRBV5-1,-,CAGLHCLGQLNYEQYF,TGCGCCGGACTCCATTGTCTCGGACAGCTAAACTACGAGCAGTACTTC
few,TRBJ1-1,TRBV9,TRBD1,CASSVRDRVRTEAFF,TGTGCCAGCAGCGTCCGGGACAGGGTTCGAACTGAAGCTTTCTTT
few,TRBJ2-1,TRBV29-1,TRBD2,CSVEFGSGSNEQFF,TGCAGCGTTGAGTTCGGTAGCGGGAGCAATGAGCAGTTCTTC
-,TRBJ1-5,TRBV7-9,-,CASSLSFGQPQHF,TGTGCCAGCAGCCTATCTTTTGGTCAGCCCCAGCATTTT
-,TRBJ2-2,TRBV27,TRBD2,CASSSTSGRPGELFF,TGTGCCAGCAGTTCGACTAGCGGGAGGCCCGGGGAGCTGTTTTTT
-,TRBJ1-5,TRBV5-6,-,CASSLAAGQPQHF,TGTGCCAGCAGCTTGGCCGCGGGCCAGCCCCAGCATTTT